This TCR beta chain was documented in a study of CD8 T cells in Susac syndrome. V lost 6 bases, J lost 8 bases, and 13 bases lay in between. The CDR3 runs 12 residues. The germline V gene encodes CDR1 SNHLY and CDR2 FYNNEI. The RNA, roughly 0.45 to 1 ug, was put through reverse transcription using random hexamers. Amplification of TCR beta CDR3 by immunoSEQ multiplex PCR spanned 54 Vbeta and 13 Jbeta. TCRdb fed the immunoSEQ multiplex PCR reads into MiXCR, producing one record per CDR3 protein. The sample lists 150,000 to 200,000 distinct CDR3 sequences; 90% to 95% were seen once. Relapsing-remitting disease, either stable or active, was present in the multiple sclerosis controls, who were treatment-naive patients. It was negative isolation that provided the CD8+ and CD4+ T cells, whereas TEMRA cells were enriched by FACS.

The sequenced sample was CD4+ T cells from PBMCs. The receptor was derived from a human donor with multiple sclerosis. The chain has TRBV2 and TRBJ1-2, with D maybe TRBD1 (6 bases). CDR3 region: CASRTGHGGYTF. The DNA for the CDR3 is TGTGCCAGCAGGACAGGTCATGGAGGCTACACCTTC.